This T cell receptor (beta chain) emerged from a study of control samples from healthy donors and cancer patients. Clones were sequenced by immunoSEQ multiplex PCR, and TCRdb holds only the in-frame ones, with some missing. This table holds tens of thousands of clones, approximately 88% found once. The V gene's germline CDR1 is KGHDR and CDR2 SFDVKD. V lost 5 bases, J lost 1 base, and 0 bases stayed unmatched. The CDR3 consists of 15 residues. J is TRBJ2-2 and V is TRBV24-1, with TRBD2 identical over 10 bases. The clonotype comes from a woman aged 45-65 years with colorectal cancer. Sequenced material: PBMCs. The CDR3 region is CATSGLAGNTGELFF. The CDR3 DNA sequence: TGTGCCACCAGTGGACTAGCGGGGAACACCGGGGAGCTGTTTTTT.